This TCR beta chain was observed in a study of blood T cell repertoires in COVID-19. Clones were sequenced by immunoSEQ multiplex PCR, and TCRdb holds only the in-frame ones, with some missing. The table records around 300,000 clones, approximately 89% of them present only once. Participants, about 18 to 95 years old, spanned about 26 US areas. Cohort placement rested on clinical history that participants reported themselves. Cohort 3 donors counted as recovered after two negative PCRs, clearance, or resolved symptoms. Germline V CDR1 and CDR2: LGHDT, YNNKEL (reference sequence). There are 15 residues in the CDR3. V was trimmed by 0 bases and J by 3 bases, leaving 11 bases between them.

This TCR was recovered from a woman under 40 who had recovered from COVID-19. The rearrangement uses TRBV3-1 (or the pseudogene TRBV3-2) and TRBJ2-5; D may be TRBD2 (5 bases). The sequencing input was PBMCs or T cells enriched from blood (not recorded which). CDR3 DNA: TGTGCCAGCAGCCAAGATACTAGAAGGGAAGAGACCCAGTACTTC. The encoded protein is CASSQDTRREETQYF.